These 21 T cell receptor beta chains originate from one sample sequenced in a study of response to subunit inactivated influenza vaccine. TCRdb itself ran the RT-PCR reads through MiXCR, one entry per CDR3 protein. The repertoire has fewer than 800,000 distinct CDR3 sequences, roughly 14% of them found once; the top ten carry around a tenth. The sample was PBMCs from blood, taken roughly 12 days after vaccination. The receptors come from a man aged 50 or older who received an inactivated influenza vaccine.

This clonotype showed up just a few times. This chain links TRBV4-2 with TRBJ1-5, with D perhaps TRBD1 (5 bases). CDR3 size: 17 residues. Germline values: CDR1 LGHNA, CDR2 YNFKEQ. The V gene lost 0 bases and the J gene lost 2 bases, with 14 bases spanning the gap. The CDR3, as DNA: TGTGCCAGCAGCCAAGAGAAGGGGAGTCCCGGCAATCAGCCCCAGCATTTT. It codes for CASSQEKGSPGNQPQHF.

This clonotype was recorded at least ten times. The chain carries TRBV29-1 and TRBJ2-2; 13 bases are shared with TRBD2. The germline V gene encodes CDR1 SQVTM and CDR2 ANQGSEA. The CDR3 contains 16 residues. The trim removed 6 bases at V and 4 bases at J, leaving 8 bases unmatched. This CDR3 reads CSVGTSGTSTTGELFF. DNA for the CDR3: TGCAGCGTCGGGACTAGCGGGACTTCAACCACCGGGGAGCTGTTTTTT.

This clonotype was detected a few times. The genes are TRBV7-6 and TRBJ2-5; 8 bases are a match to TRBD2. V shed 1 base, J shed 3 bases, and the junction held 4 bases outside the gene matches. Germline CDR1 SGHVS, CDR2 FNYEAQ. The CDR3 spans 15 residues. The CDR3 reads CASSLEAGGEETQYF. The CDR3 DNA reads TGTGCCAGCAGCTTAGAGGCGGGAGGAGAAGAGACCCAGTACTTC.

V gene TRBV7-8 combines with J gene TRBJ2-5; D is uncertain. V lost 5 bases, J lost 7 bases, and 8 bases lay in between. The CDR3 extends over 11 amino acids. Germline assignment: CDR1 SGHVS and CDR2 FQNEAQ. The CDR3: CASSRDGTQYF. The CDR3 DNA sequence: TGTGCCAGCAGCCGAGATGGGACCCAGTACTTC. The whole variable domain, remainder taken from reference TRBV7-8 and TRBJ2-5, is GAGVSQSPRYKVAKRGQDVALRCDPISGHVSLFWYQQALGQGPEFLTYFQNEAQLDKSGLPSDRFFAERPEGSVSTLKIQRTQQEDSAVYLCASSRDGTQYFGPGTRLLVL.

This clonotype has at least ten counts. The chain joins TRBV11-2 to TRBJ2-7; D perhaps matches TRBD1 (6 bases). CDR1 is SGHAT and CDR2 is FQNNGV in the germline V gene. The CDR3 spans 14 residues. Trimming shortened V by 5 bases and J by 2 bases, and 13 bases separated the two germline ends. Written as DNA, the CDR3 is TGTGCCAGCAGCCACGGGACATCAACCTACGAGCAGTACTTC. Amino acid sequence: CASSHGTSTYEQYF.

J is TRBJ1-3 and V is TRBV6-1, with 8 bases lining up with TRBD1. Germline assignment: CDR1 MNHNS and CDR2 SASEGT. With V trimmed by 6 bases and J by 4 bases, 8 bases remained unmatched. The CDR3 has 15 amino acids. Here the CDR3 reads CASSLTGGEGNTIYF. The CDR3 DNA sequence: TGTGCCAGCAGCCTTACAGGGGGAGAAGGAAACACCATATATTTT.

The rearrangement joins TRBV6-2 or TRBV6-3 to TRBJ1-6; 8 bases align to TRBD1. V shed 5 bases and J 10 bases; nucleotides not matched to a gene: 7. The germline V gene has CDR1 MNHEY and CDR2 SVGEGT. The CDR3 is made up of 14 amino acids. The CDR3 DNA reads as TGTGCCAGCAGTGACAGGGGTCCCGTCTCACCCCTCCACTTT. Encoded protein: CASSDRGPVSPLHF.

The chain uses TRBV11-3 and TRBJ2-3, with 9 bases aligning to TRBD2. The junction had 10 bases not matched to a gene; V was cut back by 5 bases and J by 4 bases. Germline V lookup: CDR1 SGHNT, CDR2 YENEEA. The CDR3 totals 16 residues. DNA of the CDR3: TGTGCCAGCAGCCAGCGTAGCGGGAGTGACCCAGATACGCAGTATTTT. Its translation: CASSQRSGSDPDTQYF.

This clonotype was seen once. This sequence joins TRBV3-1 and TRBJ2-7, with D tentatively TRBD1 or TRBD2 (5 bases each). The CDR3 sequence is 12 residues long. The germline gives CDR1 LGHDT, CDR2 YNNKEL (reference sequence). V was clipped by 4 bases and J by 6 bases, with 10 bases between them. The CDR3 loop is CASSPSGSEQYF. CDR3 bases: TGTGCCAGCAGCCCATCAGGGAGCGAGCAGTACTTC.

In this sample, this clonotype turned up many times. The chain carries TRBV10-3 and TRBJ2-5, with D perhaps matching TRBD2 (7 bases). Germline V gene sequence: CDR1 ENHRY, CDR2 SYGVKD. The CDR3 totals 14 residues. The V and J ends lost 2 bases and 1 base respectively, with 8 bases between them. CDR3 sequence (DNA): TGTGCCATCAGTGAGCGGGGGGCCCAAGAGACCCAGTACTTC. This encodes CAISERGAQETQYF.

There are a few counts of this clonotype. This chain uses TRBV3-1 with TRBJ2-1; TRBD2 agrees at 10 bases. CDR1 and CDR2 from the germline V gene are LGHDT and YNNKEL (reference sequence). Losses at the gene ends were 4 bases for V and 5 bases for J; bases not matched to a gene: 8. The CDR3 loop spans 16 amino acids. In DNA form, the CDR3 reads TGTGCCAGCAGCCCCTCAGTAGCGGGGGGCCACAATGAGCAGTTCTTC. It is translated as CASSPSVAGGHNEQFF.

This clonotype was seen repeatedly, ten times or more. The chain recombines TRBV27 with TRBJ2-7, with D possibly being TRBD1 (6 bases). V lost 6 bases and J 0 bases, leaving 9 bases between the germline ends. The CDR3 length is 13 residues. Germline V lookup: CDR1 MNHEY, CDR2 SMNVEV (reference sequence). CDR3 region: CASRGDNSYEQYF. The CDR3 bases are TGTGCCAGCAGAGGGGACAACTCCTACGAGCAGTACTTC.

The rearrangement joins TRBV7-2 to TRBJ1-1, with D unresolved. V lost 5 bases, J lost 3 bases, and 16 bases lay in between. Germline V gives CDR1 SGHTA, CDR2 FQGNSA. The CDR3 has 15 residues. In DNA form, the CDR3 reads TGTGCCAGCAGCCCTGTACCACTTTCTTACACTGAAGCTTTCTTT. As protein: CASSPVPLSYTEAFF. The full variable domain, with the rest looked up from reference TRBV7-2 and TRBJ1-1, is GAGVSQSPSNKVTEKGKDVELRCDPISGHTALYWYRQSLGQGLEFLIYFQGNSAPDKSGLPSDRFSAERTGGSVSTLTIQRTQQEDSAVYLCASSPVPLSYTEAFFGQGTRLTVV.

This clonotype was observed a handful of times. The chain uses TRBV20-1 and TRBJ2-7; weak D call: TRBD1 (6 bases). This CDR3 is 14 amino acids long. Germline V CDR1 and CDR2: DFQATT, SNEGSKA (reference sequence). V lost 6 bases and J lost 3, with 18 bases in between. CDR3: CSAEPSQGDYEQYF. The CDR3 nucleotides read TGCAGTGCCGAACCGTCACAGGGTGACTACGAGCAGTACTTC.

V and J are TRBV5-1 and TRBJ1-4; D is unclear. There are 14 residues in the CDR3. Looked up from germline, CDR1 is SGHRS and CDR2 is YFSETQ. Trimming pared 4 bases from V and 0 bases from J, leaving 7 bases between. This CDR3 reads CASSTGATNEKLFF. The CDR3 nucleotides read TGCGCCAGCAGCACCGGGGCAACTAATGAAAAACTGTTTTTT.

There are a few counts of this clonotype. This chain uses TRBV20-1 with TRBJ1-5; maybe TRBD1 (6 bases). Germline V gene sequence: CDR1 DFQATT, CDR2 SNEGSKA (reference sequence). The CDR3 length is 14 residues. Trimming left V 4 bases short and J 5 bases short, with 15 bases between. Here the CDR3 reads CSAKGGTDYQPQHF. The CDR3 DNA reads as TGCAGTGCTAAAGGGGGGACGGACTATCAGCCCCAGCATTTT.

This clonotype was counted ten times or more. The chain joins TRBV12-3 or TRBV12-4 to TRBJ2-3; 8 positions agree with TRBD2. The J segment lost 1 base and the V segment lost 7 bases, leaving 4 bases of the junction unmatched. The CDR3 spans 14 residues. The CDR3 loop reads CASKALAGTDTQYF. CDR3 bases: TGTGCCAGCAAGGCACTAGCGGGCACAGATACGCAGTATTTT.

This clonotype was observed a handful of times. The V call is TRBV11-2, the J call TRBJ2-5; 9 bases line up with TRBD2. The ends lost 2 bases at V and 0 bases at J; junction bases unmatched: 1. The CDR3 consists of 15 residues. The germline gives CDR1 SGHAT, CDR2 FQNNGV. As DNA, the CDR3 is TGTGCCAGCAGCTTATTAGCGGGGGACCAAGAGACCCAGTACTTC. It specifies CASSLLAGDQETQYF.

In this sample, this clonotype turned up a few times. The rearrangement links TRBV5-1 to TRBJ1-4; 11 bases map to TRBD1. The V gene's germline CDR1 is SGHRS and CDR2 YFSETQ. This CDR3 is built from 16 residues. The V segment lost 4 bases and the J segment 5 bases; nucleotides outside the gene matches: 7. In nucleotides, the CDR3 is TGCGCCAGCAGCGACGGGACAGGGGGAGGAAATGAAAAACTGTTTTTT. It translates to CASSDGTGGGNEKLFF. The full variable domain, completed using reference TRBV5-1 and TRBJ1-4, is KAGVTQTPRYLIKTRGQQVTLSCSPISGHRSVSWYQQTPGQGLQFLFEYFSETQRNKGNFPGRFSGRQFSNSRSEMNVSTLELGDSALYLCASSDGTGGGNEKLFFGSGTQLSVL.

The rearrangement uses TRBV20-1 and TRBJ2-7, with a tentative D call TRBD1 (6 bases). V was trimmed by 1 base and J by 2 bases, leaving 15 bases between them. The CDR3 sequence is 15 residues long. Germline assignment: CDR1 DFQATT and CDR2 SNEGSKA (reference sequence). CDR3 sequence: CSARGVQGWPYEQYF. The CDR3 DNA sequence: TGCAGTGCTAGAGGGGTACAGGGTTGGCCCTACGAGCAGTACTTC.

The chain recombines TRBV7-2 with TRBJ2-4, with a weak D call TRBD1 (6 bases). Germline CDR1 SGHTA, CDR2 FQGNSA. V gave up 8 bases and J gave up 6 bases, with 14 bases separating them. The CDR3 has 13 amino acids. CDR3: CASGAVQGNIQYF. The CDR3 DNA follows: TGTGCCAGCGGGGCGGTACAGGGAAACATTCAGTACTTC.